These T cell receptor beta chains were read from a single sample in a study of read filtering for tumor transcriptome and immune sequencing. TCRdb redid the calling of the reads with MiXCR, one entry per CDR3 protein. The table records some 25,000 distinct CDR3 sequences, around a fifth of them present only once. Sequencing was carried out using a population of CD138-negative cells sorted from bone marrow. The receptors come from a donor at least 40 years old with multiple myeloma. Both conserved end residues are trimmed from each CDR3. Rows give clone size only sometimes, using once, few, many, or a class for an expanded clone.

size	length	V	CDR3
many	12	TRBV7-2	ASSSQASSYEQY
-	15	TRBV14	ASSVHPQEGAPYEQY
many	13	TRBV19	ASSISLYSTDTQY
many	18	TRBV20-1	SGSPSTARIAGKFHYEQY
many	12	TRBV11-1	ASRGTSGQETQY
many	11	TRBV6-6	ASSPSWRNEQY
many	12	TRBV5-1	ASSSSGLSYEQY
few	13	TRBV4-2	ASSQDQSGTYEQY
many	11	TRBV20-1	SASRRTGETQY
many	14	TRBV3-1	ASSGPARAPTYEQY
many	12	TRBV28	ASSGPVAQETQY
-	15	TRBV11-3	ASSSGLAGAGTGVLF
many	11	TRBV19	ASSMTANTEAF
many	12	TRBV28	ASSLLSVGAYQH
-	11	TRBV20-1	SARDPVGNEQY
many	14	TRBV6-1	ASSETGQGTADTQY
many	15	TRBV19	ASSNPSGRGVVNEQF
-	8	TRBV20-1	SADHNEQF
many	15	TRBV20-1	SARDLWVAGDTGELF
many	10	TRBV2	ASSEGTGEQF
many	11	TRBV20-1	SARALGGAEAF
many	11	TRBV14	ASSQDRGNEQF
few	13	TRBV10-3	AIKELAGGSGTPY
many	13	TRBV5-6	ASSFASGRDNEQF
-	12	TRBV7-2	ASSFKAGANEQF
many	12	TRBV2	ASRFGTENTEAF
many	12	TRBV28	ASRSGGVTGELF
many	14	TRBV5-4	ASSLNRDSGTDTQY
many	14	TRBV7-6	ASSLISGNSYNEQF
many	12	TRBV11-2	ASSPQTGHYEQY
medium-sized	12	TRBV7-9	ASSLVTGEETQY
many	13	TRBV6-2/TRBV6-3	ASKPGLARPYEQY
many	14	TRBV5-5	ASSQGTSVLGDEQF
many	13	TRBV19	ASSIIGGGEYEQY
many	13	TRBV20-1	SAHGSGRARETQY
many	11	TRBV18	ASSPQGNTEAF
many	14	TRBV3-1	ASSHLGNRGTGELF
medium-sized	17	TRBV4-1	ASSQDTLAGGAGANVLT
few	15	TRBV5-4	ASSAVLADRGGSEQF
many	9	TRBV30	AWDQGYEQY
many	11	TRBV12-3/TRBV12-4	ASSFDPGQPQH
many	15	TRBV28	ASSLTGTSGRTDTQY
many	12	TRBV9	ASSVVPDHQPQH
many	15	TRBV28	ASRGATGTYSNQPQH
many	13	TRBV20-1	SPGGSPPMNTEAF
many	14	TRBV28	ASTTAFGSGANVLT
many	13	TRBV5-1	ASSPRTGEDSPLH
-	14	TRBV18	ASSPRGRSSYNEQF
many	11	TRBV4-1	ASSQGPSYEQY
many	12	TRBV5-1	ASSPTGLDTEAF
many	12	TRBV29-1	SVGEGSSYNEQF
many	12	TRBV5-1	ASSWGQSTDTQY
-	13	TRBV10-3	AISPSGSLSNEQF
many	13	TRBV19	ASRRGLAGEETQY
once	14	TRBV28	ASSLSRPAINNEQF